The present entry profiles one TCR beta chain with its context. What it binds is not known. This entry is derived from a study of OX40 agonist ivuxolimab in advanced cancers. Study summary: The patients received agonistic anti-OX40 (CD134) antibody ivuxolimab.

Study results and caveats: Expanded clones were, on average, more numerous in CD8+ T cells than in CD4+. Several nonresponders also turned out to have low normalized T-cell clonal expansion. Partial responders at 0.1-3.0 mg/kg had among the lowest clonal expansion.

TCRdb's table, derived via immunoSEQ multiplex PCR, lists solely in-frame clones and lacks some. The repertoire holds fewer than 65,000 clones, with approximately 80% as singletons. Germline values: CDR1 MNHNS, CDR2 SASEGT. The CDR3 covers 14 residues. Trimming took off 5 bases at V and 2 bases at J, with 13 bases between the two ends. The chain is built from TRBV6-1 and TRBJ2-7, with TRBD2 as a possible D gene (6 bases). This receptor was taken from an adult with an advanced solid tumor such as melanoma, head and neck, liver or kidney cancer. The sample in question was CD4+ or CD8+ T cells sorted from blood, obtained in a trial of the OX40 agonist ivuxolimab. Written as DNA, the CDR3 is TGTGCCAGCAGTCCCAGGACTATTCCCTACGAGCAGTACTTC. It codes for CASSPRTIPYEQYF.